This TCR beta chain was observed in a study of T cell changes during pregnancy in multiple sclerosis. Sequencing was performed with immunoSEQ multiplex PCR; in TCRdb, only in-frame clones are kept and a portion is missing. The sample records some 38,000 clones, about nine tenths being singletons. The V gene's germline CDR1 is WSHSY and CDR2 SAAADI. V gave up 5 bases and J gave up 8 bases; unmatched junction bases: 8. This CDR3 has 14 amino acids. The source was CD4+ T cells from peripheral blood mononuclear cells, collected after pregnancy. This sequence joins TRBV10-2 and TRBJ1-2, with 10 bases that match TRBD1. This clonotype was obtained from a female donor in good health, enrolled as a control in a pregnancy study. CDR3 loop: CASSPGTGVGGYTF. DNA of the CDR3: TGCGCCAGCAGTCCTGGGACAGGGGTAGGCGGCTACACCTTC.